This TCR beta chain was found in a study of metastatic and nonmetastatic thyroid tumors. Study-wide findings and caveats: The study reportedly found significantly higher TCR beta diversity in malignant thyroid tumors than benign nodules, in blood and tumor.

Patients were all untreated before their thyroid surgery. MiXCR reprocessed the PCR reads for TCRdb. The table shows under 50,000 clones, with around 21% occurring only once. Ten or more counts support this clone. The antigen remains unidentified. V gave up 0 bases and J gave up 1 base, with 13 bases separating them. The CDR3 covers 17 residues. Germline assignment: CDR1 ENHRY and CDR2 SYGVKD. The receptor was derived from a male donor with papillary thyroid cancer or a benign thyroid nodule (not recorded which). Some clones in this sample may be carry-over from other donors' samples. Sequenced: blood. The chain is built from TRBV10-3 and TRBJ2-1; no clear D gene. CDR3 bases: TGTGCCATCAGTGAGTCGGTTGATAGGGTTTCCTACAATGAGCAGTTCTTC. Translation: CAISESVDRVSYNEQFF.